These T cell receptor beta chains were read from a single sample in a study of T cells in Graves' hyperthyroidism and ophthalmopathy. TCRdb re-called the multiplex PCR reads with MiXCR, one entry per CDR3 protein. Here the sample spans 340,000 or so distinct CDR3 sequences, roughly 15% being singletons. The sequencing sample was made of blood. The receptors here all came from a man aged 25-40 years with Graves' hyperthyroidism. The CDR3 runs from the conserved cysteine through the conserved F or W. A D gene is named only where the DNA matches it firmly. Part of the rows lack a size; the others show once, few, many or a class for expanded clones.

J | V | D | size | CDR3 | DNA
TRBJ1-1 | TRBV19 | NA | few | CASSSRTMGAFF | TGTGCCAGTAGTAGCAGGACAATGGGGGCTTTCTTT
TRBJ1-2 | TRBV29-1 | NA | few | CSVEDPYRSYTF | TGCAGCGTTGAAGATCCGTACCGGAGCTACACCTTC
TRBJ2-7 | TRBV28 | TRBD1 | NA | CASRVPGQGGYEQYF | TGTGCCAGCAGGGTACCGGGACAGGGAGGGTACGAGCAGTACTTC
TRBJ2-1 | TRBV7-9 | NA | NA | CASSFLGGNSYEQFF | TGTGCCAGCAGCTTTTTGGGCGGGAACTCCTACGAGCAGTTCTTC
TRBJ1-1 | TRBV6-1 | NA | many | CASGTGSTNTEAFF | TGTGCCAGCGGCACGGGGTCAACGAACACTGAAGCTTTCTTT
TRBJ1-1 | TRBV3-1 | NA | many | CASSQGFGASGTEAFF | TGTGCCAGCAGCCAAGGGTTTGGAGCCTCGGGCACTGAAGCTTTCTTT
TRBJ2-5 | TRBV7-6 | NA | many | CASSPRAGIPETQYF | TGTGCCAGCAGCCCTAGAGCGGGCATACCGGAGACCCAGTACTTC
TRBJ2-1 | TRBV6-1 | TRBD2 | NA | CASSEDLISGSRYNEQFF | TGTGCCAGCAGTGAAGATTTGATTAGCGGGAGTAGATACAATGAGCAGTTCTTC
TRBJ2-3 | TRBV7-2 | TRBD2 | few | CASSLVLGTTATQYF | TGTGCCAGCAGCTTAGTATTGGGGACTACCGCTACGCAGTATTTT
TRBJ2-3 | TRBV11-2 | TRBD2 | many | CASSLGLAGGPGTDTQYF | TGTGCCAGCAGCTTGGGACTAGCGGGAGGGCCGGGGACAGATACGCAGTATTTT
TRBJ1-6 | TRBV4-2 | NA | NA | CASSQEQGNSPLHF | TGTGCCAGCAGCCAAGAACAGGGAAATTCACCCCTCCACTTT
TRBJ2-4 | TRBV3-1 | TRBD2 | few | CASSQDPRGGNIQYF | TGTGCCAGCAGCCAAGACCCCCGGGGGGGTAACATTCAGTACTTC
TRBJ1-3 | TRBV13 | NA | NA | CATKSLSGNTIYF | TGTGCCACCAAGTCCCTTTCTGGAAACACCATATATTTT
TRBJ2-1 | TRBV6-4 | NA | NA | CATKRVGKPNEQFF | TGTGCCACCAAGCGGGTGGGCAAGCCCAATGAGCAGTTCTTC
TRBJ2-7 | TRBV5-1 | NA | few | CASSTAPGRTTYEQYF | TGCGCCAGCAGCACGGCCCCGGGACGGACTACCTACGAGCAGTACTTC